One sample yielded the 29 T cell receptor beta chains listed below, sequenced in a study of control samples from healthy donors and cancer patients. Sequencing was performed with immunoSEQ multiplex PCR; in TCRdb, only in-frame clones are kept and a portion is missing. This sample has about 120,000 clones, with roughly 90% found just once. The sample was blood. These receptor sequences come from a man aged 50 to 60 in good health.

This rearrangement joins TRBV6-2 or TRBV6-3 to TRBJ2-7, with D tentatively TRBD1 (6 bases). Germline CDR1 is MNHEY and CDR2 is SVGEGT. This CDR3 comprises 14 residues. V was trimmed by 3 bases and J by 3 bases, leaving 12 bases between them. The CDR3 loop is CASSYQGSRYEQYF. DNA for the CDR3: TGTGCCAGCAGTTATCAGGGGTCGCGCTACGAGCAGTACTTC.

The chain links TRBV11-3 to TRBJ2-7, with D possibly matching TRBD2 (6 bases). This CDR3 has 12 residues. Trimming removed 5 bases from V and 6 bases from J, with 11 bases in between. Germline V lookup: CDR1 SGHNT, CDR2 YENEEA. CDR3 coding DNA: TGTGCCAGCAGCATGGGGGGAACCGAGCAGTACTTC. Translated: CASSMGGTEQYF. Filled out from reference TRBV11-3 and TRBJ2-7, the complete variable domain reads EAGVVQSPRYKIIEKKQPVAFWCNPISGHNTLYWYLQNLGQGPELLIRYENEEAVDDSQLPKDRFSAERLKGVDSTLKIQPAELGDSAVYLCASSMGGTEQYFGPGTRLTVT.

The chain combines TRBV12-5 with TRBJ1-1; D perhaps matches TRBD1 (5 bases). Germline CDR1 LGHNT, CDR2 FRNRAP. The CDR3 has 15 residues. Between the trimmed V and J ends, which lost 0 bases and 1 base, there was a span of 9 bases. CDR3 nucleotides: TGTGCTAGTGGTTTGGTGGGGGGTGCGAACACTGAAGCTTTCTTT. It is translated as CASGLVGGANTEAFF.

The chain employs TRBV7-8 and TRBJ1-5; 7 bases fit TRBD1. Per the germline V gene, CDR1 is SGHVS and CDR2 is FQNEAQ. The V gene end was trimmed by 2 bases and the J gene end by 9 bases; junction bases not matched to a gene: 7. CDR3 length equals 14 residues. CDR3 region: CASSLRQGVGPQHF. Written as DNA, the CDR3 is TGTGCCAGCAGCTTAAGACAGGGCGTTGGGCCCCAGCATTTT.

This clone occurred once. The J gene is TRBJ2-7, the V gene TRBV21-1. TRBV21-1 is tagged as a pseudogene. The CDR3 loop spans 11 amino acids. The CDR3 region has the DNA TGTGCCAGCAGCACCCCCTACGAGCAGTACTTC. It is translated as CASSTPYEQYF.

This chain links TRBV5-1 with TRBJ2-1; perhaps TRBD2 as D (5 bases). V was cut by 0 bases and J by 2 bases, with 9 bases left in between. The CDR3 totals 15 residues. Per the germline V gene, CDR1 is SGHRS and CDR2 is YFSETQ. CDR3 DNA sequence: TGCGCCAGCAGCTTGGGCGACGGGGCCTACAATGAGCAGTTCTTC. Translating gives CASSLGDGAYNEQFF. Full variable domain (remainder filled in from reference TRBV5-1 and TRBJ2-1): KAGVTQTPRYLIKTRGQQVTLSCSPISGHRSVSWYQQTPGQGLQFLFEYFSETQRNKGNFPGRFSGRQFSNSRSEMNVSTLELGDSALYLCASSLGDGAYNEQFFGPGTRLTVL.

The V and J genes are TRBV6-1 and TRBJ1-5; D remains unclear. The germline V gene encodes CDR1 MNHNS and CDR2 SASEGT. The CDR3 contains 11 residues. With 2 bases removed from V and 6 bases from J, the gap between germline ends came to 2 bases. The CDR3 here is CASSESQPQHF. For the CDR3, the DNA is TGTGCCAGCAGTGAAAGTCAGCCCCAGCATTTT.

V and J are TRBV7-2 and TRBJ2-5; 7 bases map to TRBD2. The CDR3 spans 16 residues. The trim removed 1 base at V and 2 bases at J, leaving 7 bases unmatched. The germline V gene encodes CDR1 SGHTA and CDR2 FQGNSA. The CDR3 is CASSLGLAAFQETQYF. CDR3 bases: TGTGCCAGCAGCTTAGGACTAGCAGCCTTTCAAGAGACCCAGTACTTC.

This clone was seen more than once but under ten times. The chain joins TRBV27 to TRBJ1-5; the D is unclear. V lost 1 base, J lost 4 bases, and 8 bases lay in between. There are 14 residues in the CDR3. Looked up from germline, CDR1 is MNHEY and CDR2 is SMNVEV (reference sequence). CDR3 region: CASSLLGRNQPQHF. CDR3 sequence (DNA): TGTGCCAGCAGTTTATTGGGTCGAAATCAGCCCCAGCATTTT.

In this sample, this clone turned up once. This chain uses TRBV28 with TRBJ2-7; 8 bases align to TRBD1. This CDR3 is 14 amino acids long. The germline CDR1 and CDR2 sequences are MDHEN and SYDVKM. The J segment lost 3 bases and the V segment lost 5 bases, leaving 6 bases of the junction unmatched. The CDR3 spells CASSLWTGNYEQYF. The CDR3 DNA reads TGTGCCAGCAGTCTCTGGACAGGGAACTACGAGCAGTACTTC. Using reference TRBV28 and TRBJ2-7 for the parts outside the CDR3, the full variable domain is DVKVTQSSRYLVKRTGEKVFLECVQDMDHENMFWYRQDPGLGLRLIYFSYDVKMKEKGDIPEGYSVSREKKERFSLILESASTNQTSMYLCASSLWTGNYEQYFGPGTRLTVT.

The chain joins TRBV5-6 to TRBJ1-2; the D gene is possibly TRBD1 (5 bases). Deletions cut 4 bases from V and 1 base from J, with 11 bases between. Germline-derived CDR1 and CDR2 are SGHDT and YYEEEE. The CDR3 spans 14 residues. Written as DNA, the CDR3 is TGTGCCAGCAGCCCCGGGACGGTTAACTATGGCTACACCTTC. Protein product: CASSPGTVNYGYTF.

This clone occurred once. The rearrangement links TRBV27 to TRBJ1-1; D uncertain. The germline V gene encodes CDR1 MNHEY and CDR2 SMNVEV (reference sequence). Between the trimmed V and J ends, which lost 6 bases and 0 bases, there was a span of 11 bases. CDR3 length equals 14 residues. The DNA of the CDR3 is TGTGCCAGCAGCCCCTCGACTGTGAACACTGAAGCTTTCTTT. Its protein product is CASSPSTVNTEAFF.

The rearrangement joins TRBV5-5 to TRBJ2-3; D is possibly TRBD1 or TRBD2 (6 bases each). CDR3 length: 15 amino acids. Germline CDR1 is SGHKS and CDR2 is YYEKEE (reference sequence). Trimming pared 4 bases from V and 1 base from J, leaving 13 bases between. CDR3 protein: CASSLGGLGTDTQYF. CDR3 nucleotide sequence: TGTGCCAGCAGCCTTGGGGGGCTAGGCACAGATACGCAGTATTTT.

The chain joins TRBV27 to TRBJ2-7; perhaps TRBD2 as D (7 bases). Germline V lookup: CDR1 MNHEY, CDR2 SMNVEV (reference sequence). The CDR3 consists of 15 residues. V gave up 5 bases and J gave up 2 bases, with 16 bases separating them. CDR3 region: CASSPVGRGPYEQYF. The CDR3, as DNA: TGTGCCAGCAGTCCGGTGGGGCGGGGGCCCTACGAGCAGTACTTC.

V usage is TRBV11-2 and J usage is TRBJ1-5; TRBD1 aligns across 11 bases. J was trimmed by 3 bases and V by 5 bases; bases with no gene match: 3. The CDR3 totals 15 residues. Per germline, CDR1 SGHAT and CDR2 FQNNGV. CDR3 loop: CASSRDRGFNQPQHF. The DNA for the CDR3 is TGTGCCAGCAGCCGGGACAGGGGGTTCAATCAGCCCCAGCATTTT.

The chain employs TRBV9 and TRBJ2-3, with 8 bases identical to TRBD1. CDR1 SGDLS and CDR2 YYNGEE come from the germline V gene. The ends lost 4 bases at V and 3 bases at J; junction bases unmatched: 10. The CDR3 totals 16 residues. As DNA, the CDR3 is TGTGCCAGCAGCCCTTCCGGACAGGGCCGAACAGATACGCAGTATTTT. Amino acids: CASSPSGQGRTDTQYF.

CDR3: CASSPGGGSGNTIYF. In DNA form, the CDR3 reads TGCGCCAGCAGCCCAGGAGGGGGCTCTGGAAACACCATATATTTT. V is TRBV4-3 and J is TRBJ1-3, with D possibly TRBD1 on 6 matching bases. The CDR3 sequence is 15 residues long. V was trimmed by 4 bases and J by 0 bases, leaving 10 bases between them. CDR1 and CDR2 from the germline V gene are LGHNA and YSLEER.

V and J are TRBV12-5 and TRBJ1-1; tentatively, D is TRBD1 (5 bases). Trimming stripped 6 bases from V and 1 base from J, with 12 bases between. The CDR3 covers 14 residues. CDR1 is LGHNT and CDR2 is FRNRAP in the germline V gene. CDR3 nucleotide sequence: TGTGCTAGTGGGGCAGGGTTCCCGAACACTGAAGCTTTCTTT. Protein product: CASGAGFPNTEAFF.

The sample holds one count of this clone. The chain carries TRBV6-5 and TRBJ2-3; 9 positions agree with TRBD2. The CDR3 sequence is 15 residues long. Germline V gene data show CDR1 as MNHEY and CDR2 as SVGAGI. Trimming removed 1 base from V and 4 bases from J; junction bases left unmatched: 3. CDR3 DNA: TGTGCCAGCAGTTACTACCTAGCGGGGCCAGATACGCAGTATTTT. Translation gives CASSYYLAGPDTQYF.

V and J are TRBV6-1 and TRBJ1-3, with D hard to call. The germline gives CDR1 MNHNS, CDR2 SASEGT. With 2 bases removed from V and 0 bases from J, the gap between germline ends came to 8 bases. This CDR3 is 15 amino acids long. CDR3 residues: CASSEFPSSGNTIYF. As DNA, the CDR3 is TGTGCCAGCAGTGAATTCCCAAGCTCTGGAAACACCATATATTTT.

This clone has only one observation. This chain's CDR3 is CASSEDRVVGELFF. The CDR3, as DNA: TGTGCCAGCAGTGAGGACAGGGTGGTCGGGGAGCTGTTTTTT. This chain connects TRBV27 to TRBJ2-2; 8 bases match TRBD1. The V segment lost 5 bases and the J segment 7 bases; nucleotides outside the gene matches: 6. The germline V gene has CDR1 MNHEY and CDR2 SMNVEV (reference sequence). This CDR3 region has 14 residues.

The V and J genes are TRBV19 and TRBJ2-1, with no clear D. There are 14 residues in the CDR3. The V end lost 5 bases, the J end lost 0 bases, and 8 bases lay between the germline ends. Per the germline V gene, CDR1 is LNHDA and CDR2 is SQIVND (reference sequence). The CDR3 coding sequence is TGTGCCAGTAGTCTGGGGATCTCCTACAATGAGCAGTTCTTC. As protein: CASSLGISYNEQFF.

This chain connects TRBV11-2 to TRBJ1-6; D is unresolved. The CDR3 spans 12 residues. Germline V gene lookup returns CDR1 SGHAT and CDR2 FQNNGV. Trimming took 2 bases from V and 10 from J, leaving 6 bases between them. The CDR3 DNA sequence: TGTGCCAGCAGCTTACTCGAATCACCCCTCCACTTT. It codes for CASSLLESPLHF.

This clone was seen more than once but under ten times. J is TRBJ1-1 and V is TRBV2; D gene ambiguous. V dropped 5 bases and J dropped 0 bases, with 10 bases sitting between them. This CDR3 contains 14 residues. In germline, CDR1 is SNHLY, CDR2 FYNNEI. The CDR3 DNA reads as TGTGCCAGCAGTATCGCACAGATGAACACTGAAGCTTTCTTT. It yields the protein CASSIAQMNTEAFF.

V and J are TRBV4-2 and TRBJ2-2; TRBD2 aligns across 9 bases. The CDR3 runs 16 residues. The ends lost 2 bases at V and 0 bases at J; junction bases unmatched: 1. Germline loops: CDR1 LGHNA, CDR2 YNFKEQ. CDR3 residues: CASSQLAGPNTGELFF. Here the CDR3 DNA reads TGTGCCAGCAGCCAACTAGCGGGGCCGAACACCGGGGAGCTGTTTTTT.

About this clone: Other DNA sequences from this sample encode an identical CDR3 as well. The genes are TRBV5-1 and TRBJ1-2; 9 bases map to TRBD1. This CDR3 comprises 14 residues. J lost 3 bases, V lost 2 bases, and 2 bases had no gene match. Germline CDR1 SGHRS, CDR2 YFSETQ. In DNA, the CDR3 is TGCGCCAGCAGCTTACAGGGGGCGGACTATGGCTACACCTTC. It is translated as CASSLQGADYGYTF.

This chain uses TRBV18 with TRBJ2-3; 8 positions match TRBD2. This CDR3 is built from 15 residues. With V trimmed by 6 bases and J by 2 bases, 7 bases remained unmatched. Germline V gene sequence: CDR1 KGHSH, CDR2 LQKENI. The CDR3 sequence: CASSPAGAYTDTQYF. CDR3 nucleotide sequence: TGTGCCAGCTCCCCAGCGGGGGCGTACACAGATACGCAGTATTTT.

The chain couples TRBV5-1 to TRBJ1-6; D unresolved. Germline V gene sequence: CDR1 SGHRS, CDR2 YFSETQ. The CDR3 is made up of 13 amino acids. V was cut by 0 bases and J by 9 bases, with 7 bases left in between. This CDR3 reads CASSLEPTSPLHF. The CDR3 coding sequence is TGCGCCAGCAGCTTGGAGCCAACTTCACCCCTCCACTTT.

This chain uses TRBV7-9 with TRBJ2-7, with 12 bases aligning to TRBD1. After removal of 5 bases from V and 4 bases from J, the junction contained 9 bases not matched to a gene. The CDR3 length is 16 residues. Germline CDR1 SEHNR, CDR2 FQNEAQ (reference sequence). CDR3 sequence: CASSPRGTGGGYEQYF. The CDR3 DNA is TGTGCCAGCAGCCCCCGGGGGACAGGGGGCGGATACGAGCAGTACTTC.